These 20 T cell receptor beta chains came from one sample sequenced in a study of cytotoxic CD8 clonotypes in ibrutinib-treated CLL (dated by TCRdb to 2020 to 2023). To prepare the library, the immunoSEQ multiplex PCR assay was applied. This immuneACCESS table, as held by TCRdb, lists in-frame sequences with V and J called but not all clones. Of the missing ones, under half trace to an unresolved V gene in checked studies; the others have no known cause. Present in this sample are tens of thousands of clones, under 80% of which were seen just once. Jointly, the top ten make up about 9.4% of the sample. What this sample's time point label stands for: progressive disease on ibrutinib. The source material was PBMCs, sampled at disease progression, from a patient treated with ibrutinib. Receptors were obtained from a human donor with chronic lymphocytic leukemia.

The chain links TRBV5-6 to TRBJ2-1; the D gene is possibly TRBD1 (5 bases). The germline V and J ends were trimmed by 2 bases and 9 bases, with 12 bases remaining between them. The CDR3 is 13 residues long. Germline assignment: CDR1 SGHDT and CDR2 YYEEEE. CDR3 nucleotides: TGTGCCAGCAGCTTAGCTGGGGCTAGTGAGCAGTTCTTC. The encoded protein is CASSLAGASEQFF. Full variable domain (remainder filled in from reference TRBV5-6 and TRBJ2-1): DAGVTQSPTHLIKTRGQQVTLRCSPKSGHDTVSWYQQALGQGPQFIFQYYEEEERQRGNFPDRFSGHQFPNYSSELNVNALLLGDSALYLCASSLAGASEQFFGPGTRLTVL.

The rearrangement joins TRBV5-1 to TRBJ2-7; 7 bases map to TRBD2. The trim removed 3 bases at V and 2 bases at J, leaving 11 bases unmatched. The CDR3 runs 16 residues. Germline CDR1 and CDR2: SGHRS and YFSETQ. The CDR3 DNA sequence: TGCGCCAGCAGCTCGCTTATCGGGGGGAATCCCTACGAGCAGTACTTC. It codes for CASSSLIGGNPYEQYF.

This chain links TRBV4-1 with TRBJ1-5, with D unclear. V lost 1 base to trimming and J lost 2 bases, with 12 bases between them. The germline CDR1 and CDR2 sequences are MGHRA and YSYEKL. The length of the CDR3 is 16 residues. The CDR3 DNA reads as TGCGCCAGCAGCCAAGGCGGCGTAACGGGCAATCAGCCCCAGCATTTT. Translation: CASSQGGVTGNQPQHF.

This clone was detected a few times. The rearrangement links TRBV27 to TRBJ1-2, with unresolved D. Germline CDR1 reads MNHEY; CDR2 reads SMNVEV (reference sequence). This CDR3 is built from 14 residues. Trimming left V 7 bases short and J 0 bases short, with 12 bases between. CDR3 sequence reads: CASTLSASNYGYTF. The CDR3 nucleotides are TGTGCCAGCACGCTCTCGGCTTCTAACTATGGCTACACCTTC.

This clone has more than one count but fewer than ten. The V call is TRBV11-1, the J call TRBJ2-2; D is uncertain. Trimming stripped 0 bases from V and 6 bases from J, with 8 bases between. This CDR3 has 14 residues. In germline, CDR1 is SGHAT, CDR2 FQDESV (reference sequence). This chain's CDR3 is CASSLARQAGELFF. CDR3 in DNA: TGTGCCAGCAGCTTAGCCAGGCAAGCCGGGGAGCTGTTTTTT.

The chain couples TRBV7-6 to TRBJ2-7; D remains unclear. CDR3 length: 14 residues. V was shortened by 5 bases and J by 1 base, with 12 bases between the two germline ends. Germline lookup yields CDR1 SGHVS and CDR2 FNYEAQ. The chain's CDR3 is CASSPYLRSYEQYF. The CDR3 coding sequence is TGTGCCAGCAGCCCCTACCTACGTTCCTACGAGCAGTACTTC.

In its sample, this clone was seen a few times. The chain has TRBV11-3 and TRBJ2-1; D is perhaps TRBD2 (6 bases). V was cut by 0 bases and J by 7 bases, with 10 bases left in between. This CDR3 has 14 amino acids. Germline loops: CDR1 SGHNT, CDR2 YENEEA. CDR3 amino acids: CASSLEGRGNEQFF. For the CDR3, the DNA is TGTGCCAGCAGCTTAGAGGGTCGGGGGAATGAGCAGTTCTTC.

The chain carries TRBV11-2 and TRBJ2-1; no reliable D call. CDR1 is SGHAT and CDR2 is FQNNGV in the germline V gene. The CDR3 is made up of 12 amino acids. With 3 bases removed from V and 6 bases from J, the gap between germline ends came to 6 bases. The DNA for the CDR3 is TGTGCCAGCAGCTTGCTTTCCAATGAGCAGTTCTTC. As protein: CASSLLSNEQFF.

V and J are TRBV20-1 and TRBJ2-7; a weak D match, TRBD2 (5 bases). In germline, CDR1 is DFQATT, CDR2 SNEGSKA (reference sequence). The V gene lost 8 bases and the J gene lost 3 bases, with 11 bases spanning the gap. The CDR3 runs 11 residues. The CDR3 nucleotides read TGCAGTTTACTGAGGGTCTACGAGCAGTACTTC. It codes for CSLLRVYEQYF.

The CDR3 nucleotides read TGTGCCATCAGTGGCACAAACGGGAACACTGAAGCTTTCTTT. This translates into CAISGTNGNTEAFF. The rearrangement joins TRBV10-3 to TRBJ1-1, with D hard to call. Germline V gene lookup returns CDR1 ENHRY and CDR2 SYGVKD. The length of the CDR3 is 14 residues. V lost 4 bases and J lost 1, with 10 bases in between.

This chain joins TRBV7-8 and TRBJ1-2; D call uncertain. CDR3 length: 20 residues. V lost 5 bases, J lost 0 bases, and 28 bases lay in between. Germline V lookup: CDR1 SGHVS, CDR2 FQNEAQ. CDR3 protein: CASSPRFPGRPQTTNYGYTF. Here the CDR3 DNA reads TGTGCCAGCAGCCCTAGGTTCCCGGGCAGACCCCAAACTACTAACTATGGCTACACCTTC. Variable domain in full (rest from reference TRBV7-8 and TRBJ1-2): GAGVSQSPRYKVAKRGQDVALRCDPISGHVSLFWYQQALGQGPEFLTYFQNEAQLDKSGLPSDRFFAERPEGSVSTLKIQRTQQEDSAVYLCASSPRFPGRPQTTNYGYTFGSGTRLTVV.

The sample holds a few counts of this clone. The rearrangement joins TRBV6-5 to TRBJ1-2; the match to TRBD1 covers 7 bases. CDR3 size: 13 residues. J was trimmed by 4 bases and V by 6 bases; bases with no gene match: 5. Germline CDR1 is MNHEY and CDR2 is SVGAGI. The DNA of the CDR3 is TGTGCCAGCAGCCGGACAGGAGTCTATGGCTACACCTTC. It specifies CASSRTGVYGYTF.

The chain has TRBV28 and TRBJ1-3, with D possibly TRBD1 on 6 matching bases. This CDR3 is built from 15 residues. V was clipped by 5 bases and J by 4 bases, with 15 bases between them. Germline CDR1 and CDR2: MDHEN and SYDVKM. The CDR3 DNA follows: TGTGCCAGCAGTCCGGACAGCTTACTAGGAAACACCATATATTTT. Translated: CASSPDSLLGNTIYF.

Notes on this clone: Germline is not matched at one junction end, which may reflect a read error. The chain is built from TRBV4-1 and TRBJ2-3; D remains unclear. The CDR3 is 11 amino acids. Germline V lookup: CDR1 MGHRA, CDR2 YSYEKL. The DNA of the CDR3 is TGCGCCAGCAGCAGAGGTGGAACGCTGTATTTT. It yields the protein CASSRGGTLYF.

The chain employs TRBV11-2 and TRBJ2-7, with 9 bases aligning to TRBD2. Germline CDR1 and CDR2: SGHAT and FQNNGV. The CDR3 is made up of 15 amino acids. With V trimmed by 5 bases and J by 4 bases, 9 bases remained unmatched. CDR3 DNA: TGTGCCAGCAGCCGGATTAGCGGGAGTCCTTACGAGCAGTACTTC. It translates to CASSRISGSPYEQYF.

This chain joins TRBV19 and TRBJ1-2; D uncertain. Looked up from germline, CDR1 is LNHDA and CDR2 is SQIVND (reference sequence). Between the trimmed V and J ends, which lost 10 bases and 7 bases, there was a span of 16 bases. The CDR3 covers 12 residues. Written as DNA, the CDR3 is TGTGCCACCCGCGAGCGCGGCGGTGGCTACACCTTC. Translating it yields CATRERGGGYTF.

The chain joins TRBV25-1 to TRBJ2-5; D possibly corresponds to TRBD1 (6 bases). The CDR3 totals 15 residues. From germline, CDR1 is MGHDK and CDR2 SYGVNS. Trimming removed 4 bases at V and 7 bases at J, with 19 bases between. CDR3 sequence (DNA): TGTGCCAGCAGTGGTAACAGGGTAACCAACGGGACCCAGTACTTC. It yields the protein CASSGNRVTNGTQYF.

The rearrangement uses TRBV7-9 and TRBJ2-1; D is unresolved. Trimming took 4 bases from V and 9 from J, leaving 10 bases between them. The CDR3 has 12 amino acids. Per the germline V gene, CDR1 is SEHNR and CDR2 is FQNEAQ (reference sequence). The CDR3 loop reads CASSSARVEQFF. CDR3 DNA: TGTGCCAGCAGCTCGGCTCGGGTTGAGCAGTTCTTC.

This sequence joins TRBV5-1 and TRBJ2-3; 11 bases agree with TRBD1. The CDR3 is made up of 16 amino acids. J lost 3 bases, V lost 4 bases, and 7 bases had no gene match. Germline loops: CDR1 SGHRS, CDR2 YFSETQ. The CDR3 nucleotides read TGCGCCAGCAGCCCGGGACAGGGGGTACGTACAGATACGCAGTATTTT. It encodes CASSPGQGVRTDTQYF.

J is TRBJ1-4 and V is TRBV30; perhaps TRBD1 as D (6 bases). There are 14 residues in the CDR3. The germline V gene has CDR1 GTSNPN and CDR2 SVGIG (reference sequence). Between the trimmed V and J ends, which lost 3 bases and 8 bases, there was a span of 16 bases. The CDR3 coding sequence is TGTGCCTGGAGGGAAGGGGGTGACGTGGAAAAACTGTTTTTT. Encoded protein: CAWREGGDVEKLFF.